The subject of this entry is one T cell receptor beta chain. PCR employed 60 Vbeta and 13 Jbeta primers. Generated by immunoSEQ multiplex PCR, the TCRdb table keeps only in-frame clones and is missing some. The table records 100,000 to 150,000 clones, around 76% of them present only once. These data are taken from a study of cytomegalovirus exposure and HLA in healthy donors. V lost 4 bases, J lost 3 bases, and 19 bases lay in between. The CDR3 consists of 16 residues. Germline CDR1 and CDR2: SGHTA and FQGNSA. Specimen: PBMCs. This chain joins TRBV7-2 and TRBJ2-7, with a possible D match to TRBD2 (7 bases). The origin of this receptor is a woman in her sixties in good health and CMV-seropositive. CDR3 loop: CASSSRGAGAGYEQYF. The DNA of the CDR3 is TGTGCCAGCAGCTCTAGGGGGGCGGGAGCGGGCTACGAGCAGTACTTC.